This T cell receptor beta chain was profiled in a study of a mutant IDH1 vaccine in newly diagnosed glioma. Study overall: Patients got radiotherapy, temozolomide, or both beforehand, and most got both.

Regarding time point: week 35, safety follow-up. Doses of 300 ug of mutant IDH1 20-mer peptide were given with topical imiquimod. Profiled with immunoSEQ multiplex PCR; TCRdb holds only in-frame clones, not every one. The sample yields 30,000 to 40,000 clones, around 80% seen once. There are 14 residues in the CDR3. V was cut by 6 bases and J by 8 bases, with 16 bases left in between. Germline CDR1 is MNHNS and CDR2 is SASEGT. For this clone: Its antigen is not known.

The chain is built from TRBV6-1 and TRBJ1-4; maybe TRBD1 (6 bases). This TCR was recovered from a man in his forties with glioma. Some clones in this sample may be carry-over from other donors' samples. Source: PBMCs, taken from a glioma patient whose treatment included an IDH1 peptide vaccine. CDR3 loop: CASRVGGSDEKLFF. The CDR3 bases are TGTGCCAGCAGAGTGGGGGGCTCGGACGAAAAACTGTTTTTT.